This paragraph reports one TCR beta chain. The data were produced by immunoSEQ multiplex PCR, yet TCRdb's version contains in-frame clones alone and is incomplete. The sample records around 500,000 clones, about 85% being singletons. This record belongs to a study of shared clonotypes between healthy human individuals. Overall study context: With ages of 18 to 49, the donors were two women and a few men.

Each unsorted sample relied on roughly 90 million PBMCs as its source of genomic DNA. CDR1 SGHNT and CDR2 YYREEE come from the germline V gene (reference sequence). The CDR3 is 16 amino acids. Losses at the gene ends were 6 bases for V and 4 bases for J; bases not matched to a gene: 8. The specimen was PBMCs. This receptor was obtained from a woman between 35 and 50 years old in good health. Some clones in this sample may be carry-over from other donors' samples. The rearrangement joins TRBV5-4 to TRBJ2-2; 11 nucleotides align to TRBD2. For the CDR3, the DNA is TGTGCCAGCACCCCGACTAGCGGGGCCTTCACCGGGGAGCTGTTTTTT. Protein product: CASTPTSGAFTGELFF.